These T cell receptor beta chains were read from a single sample in a study of molecular identifiers for immune sequencing clone quantification. TCRdb re-called the PCR reads with MiXCR, one entry per CDR3 protein. The sample lists approximately 36,000 distinct CDR3 sequences, about 18% occurring once. Sequencing was done on a sample of naive CD8+ T cells from blood, with Jurkat cell RNA spiked in. These TCRs come from a human donor in good health. Some libraries in this study had Jurkat cell RNA spiked in. Each CDR3 is given with its conserved first and last residue. The order of the fields is D gene, clone size, J gene, V gene, CDR3 DNA, CDR3 protein. The D gene is left open where the match is weak. The size field is filled for only some rows; it gives once, few, many or a size class.

>-|few|TRBJ1-1|TRBV7-9
TGTGCCAGCAGCTTAACCGGAATGATGAACACTGAAGCTTTCTTT
CASSLTGMMNTEAFF
>-|many|TRBJ2-2|TRBV14
TGTGCCAGCAGCCAGTCCCTCGGTGGGGAGCTGTTTTTT
CASSQSLGGELFF
>-|-|TRBJ2-5|TRBV5-6
TGTGCCAGCAGCTTGCGAGTCAGGGCCAGTCAAGAGACCCAGTACTTC
CASSLRVRASQETQYF
>-|many|TRBJ2-7|TRBV5-1
TGCGCCAGCAGCTTGGTTCAGGGCGAGCAGTACTTC
CASSLVQGEQYF
>-|many|TRBJ1-5|TRBV27
TGTGCCAGCGGGTGGCAGCCCCAGCATTTT
CASGWQPQHF
>-|many|TRBJ1-5|TRBV28
TGTGCCAGCAGTTTGTTGGCCGCTCAGCCCCAGCATTTT
CASSLLAAQPQHF
>-|-|TRBJ2-7|TRBV29-1
TGCAGCGTTGTAGGAGCCGAGCAGTACTTC
CSVVGAEQYF
>-|many|TRBJ2-2|TRBV29-1
TGCAGCGTTGAGCCGCAGGGGAGCACCGGGGAGCTGTTTTTT
CSVEPQGSTGELFF
>-|many|TRBJ1-2|TRBV29-1
TGCAGCGTTGGGGGATTTAATGGCTACACCTTC
CSVGGFNGYTF
>-|many|TRBJ2-5|TRBV12-3/TRBV12-4
TGTGCCAGCAGGGTAGACAGTCGGGAGACCCAGTACTTC
CASRVDSRETQYF
>-|many|TRBJ1-2|TRBV7-9
TGTGCCAGCAGCTTATGGGACGGAGCTAACTATGGCTACACCTTC
CASSLWDGANYGYTF
>TRBD1|many|TRBJ1-5|TRBV12-3/TRBV12-4
TGTGCCAGCAGTTCTACAGGGGGCAGTCAGCCCCAGCATTTT
CASSSTGGSQPQHF
>-|many|TRBJ2-2|TRBV28
TGTGCCAACAAGGACCAAACCGGGGAGCTGTTTTTT
CANKDQTGELFF